This TCR beta chain was sequenced in a study of cytomegalovirus exposure and HLA in healthy donors. Study background: The roughly 670 first-cohort repertoires shared a platform with the 130 or so validation repertoires, as reported in a later analysis. Study results and limitations: Rare TCR sequences dominated, though some public TCRs recurred in many donors. The study recorded 150 to 200 TCR beta chains that were cytomegalovirus-associated.

Using immunoSEQ multiplex PCR, the repertoire was profiled, and TCRdb retains in-frame clones only, with some absent. The sample consists of about 56,000 clones, roughly 93% of them appearing once. The V gene lost 9 bases and the J gene lost 3 bases, with 12 bases spanning the gap. Germline V gene sequence: CDR1 SGDLS, CDR2 YYNGEE. This CDR3 region has 12 residues. Among the 120 subjects of the validation cohort, separate from the roughly 670-subject first cohort, were the donors. As to this clone: Its antigen is not known.

The chain has TRBV9 and TRBJ1-2, with a tentative D call TRBD1 (6 bases). The sequence was collected from a woman between 18 and 29 years old in good health and CMV-seropositive. Sequenced input: PBMCs. The CDR3 bases are TGTGCCACCCACAGGGTGCACTATGGCTACACCTTC. It yields the protein CATHRVHYGYTF.